The T cell receptor beta chain described here comes from a study of CD8 T cells in Susac syndrome. The germline gives CDR1 SQVTM, CDR2 ANQGSEA. V was clipped by 3 bases and J by 2 bases; unmatched bases: 12. The CDR3 has 16 residues. Study-wide points: The study conceded that its TCR sequencing and HLA analysis involved relatively few individuals.

CD8+ and CD4+ blood T cells underwent TCR beta sequencing. Through negative isolation, CD4+ and CD8+ T cells were obtained, while TEMRA cells were enriched using FACS. Comments on this clonotype: Its specificity is not known.

RNA, at about 0.5 to 1 ug, was reverse transcribed with random hexamers. The CDR3 of TCR beta was amplified by immunoSEQ multiplex PCR across 54 Vbeta and 13 Jbeta. Using its own MiXCR run on the immunoSEQ multiplex PCR reads, TCRdb lists one record per CDR3 protein. The sample has roughly 120,000 distinct CDR3 sequences; approximately 96% are singletons. The chain combines TRBV29-1 with TRBJ2-7; 8 nucleotides line up with TRBD2. The sequence was obtained from a human donor in good health. What was sequenced was CD4+ T cells from PBMCs. The CDR3 coding sequence is TGCAGCGTTGATTCGGGAGGGCGTAGGGGCACCTACGAGCAGTACTTC. This encodes CSVDSGGRRGTYEQYF.